Sequencing of this TCR beta chain was carried out in a study of T cell responses to AZD1222 COVID-19 vaccine. Study-level results: Targets within unmutated variant regions were reportedly found for nearly half of spike-specific TCRs.

This table comes from immunoSEQ multiplex PCR, and its TCRdb copy is limited to in-frame clones, with some not included. The repertoire consists of roughly 160,000 clones, with about 88% occurring once and the leading ten covering 5.5%. This clone turned up a few times. The antigen remains unidentified. This sample comprised peripheral blood, obtained on day 0 of AZD1222 vaccination. This clonotype was sampled from an adult in good health.

The CDR3 protein is CASSVEVGIYEQFF. For the CDR3, the DNA is TGTGCCAGCAGCGTAGAGGTAGGGATATATGAGCAGTTCTTC. The J gene is TRBJ2-1, the V gene TRBV9, with D unclear. The CDR3 contains 14 residues. Germline CDR1 and CDR2: SGDLS and YYNGEE. The ends were cut back, 0 bases at V and 8 bases at J, with 12 bases in the middle.